The clone carrying this T cell receptor beta chain occurred once. Its antigen is not identified. Peripheral blood and lesional scalp punch biopsies were taken from alopecia areata patients. This entry is derived from a study of CD8+ T cells in alopecia areata. Study as a whole: Treated patients received oral tofacitinib, 5 to 10 mg twice daily.

Study-level results: For lesional scalp, especially alopecia totalis/universalis, clonality was higher than in normal scalp. Sequences from scalp samples also cover resident alphabeta T cells of normal skin.

RNA was extracted and reverse transcribed into cDNA as the sequencing template. Assay used: immunoSEQ multiplex PCR; TCRdb lists only in-frame clones, some missing. This table has 100,000 to 150,000 clones, 45% to 65% appearing once. V gave up 4 bases and J gave up 4 bases; unmatched junction bases: 7. This CDR3 spans 15 amino acids. CDR1 and CDR2 from the germline V gene are MDHEN and SYDVKM. Sequenced material: CD4+ T cells sorted from blood, taken at week 0. The rearrangement uses TRBV28 and TRBJ2-3; the match to TRBD2 covers 8 bases. The source is a human donor with alopecia areata. CDR3 amino acids: CASSSRTSRPDTQYF. In DNA, the CDR3 is TGTGCCAGCAGTTCTAGGACTAGCCGCCCAGATACGCAGTATTTT. Full variable domain (rest looked up from reference TRBV28 and TRBJ2-3): DVKVTQSSRYLVKRTGEKVFLECVQDMDHENMFWYRQDPGLGLRLIYFSYDVKMKEKGDIPEGYSVSREKKERFSLILESASTNQTSMYLCASSSRTSRPDTQYFGPGTRLTVL.